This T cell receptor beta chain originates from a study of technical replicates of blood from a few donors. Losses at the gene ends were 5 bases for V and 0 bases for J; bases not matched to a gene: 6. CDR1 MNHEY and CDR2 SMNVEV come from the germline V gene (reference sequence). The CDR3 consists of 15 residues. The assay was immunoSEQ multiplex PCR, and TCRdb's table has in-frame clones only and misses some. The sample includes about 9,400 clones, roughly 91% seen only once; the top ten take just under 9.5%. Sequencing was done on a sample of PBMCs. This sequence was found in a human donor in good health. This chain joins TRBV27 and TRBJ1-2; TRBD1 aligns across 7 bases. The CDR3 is CASSANRGTNYGYTF. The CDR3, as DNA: TGTGCCAGCAGTGCCAACAGGGGTACTAACTATGGCTACACCTTC.